This T cell receptor (beta chain) was sequenced in a study of T cell responses to AZD1222 COVID-19 vaccine (dated by TCRdb to the early 2020s). About the investigation overall: Because spike-specific TCR depth and breadth did not differ between the two schedules, AZD1222 recipients who got a second dose at roughly 4 weeks were pooled with those who got a second dose at roughly 12 weeks. TCR sequencing covered roughly 230 trial participants: around 210 given two doses of AZD1222 and about 26 given two doses of MenACWY control vaccine. Trial participants were enrolled by age into subgroups of 18-55, 56-69 and 70-plus years, and about 150, 27 and 61 TCR-sequenced participants, respectively, were included in these subgroups.

Study-wide conclusions, independent of this receptor: Only a handful of AZD1222 recipients were SARS-CoV-2 seropositive at baseline, limiting conclusions about previously exposed vaccinees. Participants were mostly white British and included more females than males, and it was suggested by the authors that clonal diversity may have been underestimated. The whole spike protein was spanned by vaccine-associated CD4 TCRs, and dominant responses were seen in regions 160-218 and 743-854. Because no day 14 peak-response samples were available, the repertoires could be characterized only after the peak T cell response. After two AZD1222 doses, both the breadth and the depth of spike-specific TCRs were significantly higher than at day 0 and than in MenACWY recipients. Reportedly, close to half of the unique spike-specific TCRs recognized epitopes lying outside the regions that are mutated in the B.1.351 and B.1.1.7 variants. In the small 56-69-year group, the increase in depth fell short of significance, most likely because of low power.

The table lists this clone with a count of one. Its antigen remains undetermined. Per-nucleotide qualities are absent, and no much larger clonotype sits a single base away. Per the publication, the time point label means: baseline before first vaccination. Samples from vaccinated people were obtained from the UK trials COV001 and COV002, which included a single-blind randomized controlled phase 2/3 trial of AZD1222 (ChAdOx1 nCoV-19) in healthy adults. For TCRbeta chain sequencing, PBMC samples from trial participants were taken at day 0 and at day 28 after the second dose. The CDR3 regions of human TCRbeta chains were analyzed by immunosequencing. The original pipeline was this. TCRs in the repertoires were matched against a reference library of SARS-CoV-2-specific TCRs that had been generated with the MIRA antigen-specificity platform. Breadth was defined as the fraction of unique TCRs that were SARS-CoV-2-associated, and depth was defined as the fraction of total T cells that were SARS-CoV-2-associated. Using the MIRA data, each spike-specific TCR was mapped to the spike region that the TCR reacts to and placed in a CD4 or CD8 class. Log10-transformed breadth and depth values were compared by one-way ANOVA with Sidak's multiple comparisons tests. The source is immuneACCESS, and TCRdb retained only in-frame sequences with V and J called. Part of the clones is not carried over; for the studies checked, unresolved V genes explain less than half of this, and the remainder is unexplained. D and trimming were read from the DNA, whereas the V and J calls and clone size are those reported in that table. Across this sample there are 100,000 to 120,000 clones, with approximately 85% seen only once. The ten largest clones represent around 4.6% of the sample.

The CDR3 holds 15 amino acids from the cysteine to the phenylalanine. The CDR3 DNA has 45 bases and is translated from base 1. Trimming removed 1 base from V and 1 base from J, leaving 7 bases between the germline ends. The germline V gene (reference sequence) specifies MNHNY as CDR1 and SVGAGI as CDR2. This receptor chain uses TRBV6-6 and TRBJ2-2; the D element could tentatively be TRBD1 or TRBD2, as 5 bases agree for each. The sample consisted of peripheral blood, taken on day 0 of AZD1222 vaccination. The source of this sequence is an adult in good health. The nucleotides read TGTGCCAGCAGTTACTTGGGGGTGAACACCGGGGAGCTGTTTTTT. Its translation is CASSYLGVNTGELFF.